This T cell receptor beta chain is drawn from a study of neurological immune-mediated disorders (dated by TCRdb to about 2019). At the level of the whole study: Peripheral blood TCR-beta repertoires from HTLV-I-associated myelopathy (HAM/TSP) patients, multiple sclerosis patients and healthy controls were compared by UMI-based sequencing. Longitudinal samples, technical triplicates and paired sorted CD4+ and CD8+ T-cell subsets, alongside PBMC samples, were included among the roughly 110 TCR-beta libraries. Of the approximately 66 subjects in the cohort, around 14 were HAM/TSP patients, about 34 were multiple sclerosis patients, and approximately 20 were healthy controls.

Blood bank volunteers in Maryland, USA served as the healthy controls. For unsorted PBMC libraries, 2 million PBMCs were used after storage in RNAlater at -80 degrees C until RNA extraction. Peripheral blood was subjected to Ficoll-Hypaque density gradient centrifugation to isolate PBMCs, which were then cryopreserved in liquid nitrogen. What the work shows at the level of the full study, not this receptor alone: Expanded clones from different subjects shared no identical CDR3 amino acid sequences, which suggests that TCR-beta repertoires were private in all groups. TCR clonal expansion was highest in HAM/TSP patients and lowest in MS patients, with MS patients falling below even healthy controls.

This clonotype was recorded at least ten times. The antigen it binds to is not known. No qualities accompany the bases; no much larger clone lies one base away. cDNA synthesis used template-switch 5'RACE with a primer carrying a 10-nucleotide random unique molecular identifier tagging each TCR transcript. Over 170 million TCR-beta sequences, covering 15-18 subjects, were produced in each sequencing run. Total RNA was extracted with the RNeasy kit. The KAPA Real-time Library Amplification kit was used to amplify TCR-beta VDJ regions with primers targeting the TCR constant region and the 5'RACE anchor. Sample indexes and Illumina adaptors were added in a first PCR, and a second PCR then increased library yield. After purification with Ampure beads, the TCR product of roughly 650 bp was size-selected on a 2% E-gel SizeSelection system. Library quality was checked on a Bioanalyzer, concentration was measured with Qubit, and libraries were quantified with the Kapa Library Quantification kit before pooling. An Illumina HiSeq 2500 sequenced the libraries paired-end 2 x 150 bp. To increase sequence diversity, about 23-32% phiX was spiked into each library pool. The original pipeline was this. The UMI-based MiGEC pipeline processed quality-filtered reads and removed over 75% of raw TCR sequences during error correction. VDJ genes were aligned to IMGT germline references, and clonotypes were defined by unique CDR3 amino acid sequence plus V-J genes. VDJtools evaluated clonal expansion, Shannon diversity and CDR3 relatedness (CalcPairwiseDistances, ClusterSamples); CLCbio workbench built phylogenetic trees. Clones with at least 8 unique UMIs were defined as expanded, with this threshold being based on coefficient-of-variation modelling across technical triplicates. Using fastp at Q25 and MiXCR, TCRdb reprocessed the public reads and kept productive beta chains. Rows matching on CDR3 protein sequence are summarized as one entry with the most common DNA and genes. Here the V and J calls rest on TCRdb's processing, not on the authors' analysis. The sample includes tens of thousands of distinct CDR3 sequences, with roughly 15% observed a single time. Of the sample, 15% falls within the top ten clones.

Trimming costs V 0 bases and J 6 bases, and their ends lie 3 bases apart. Reading from cysteine to phenylalanine, the CDR3 counts 12 amino acids. Only CDR3 DNA is held: 36 bases, read in frame from base 1. CDR1 and CDR2 are drawn from the germline V gene: SGHRS, YFSETQ. This TCR came from a woman aged 35 to 49 in good health. Rearrangement joined TRBV5-1 to TRBJ2-2, with the D gene uncertain. Sequenced: PBMCs. The DNA sequence is TGCGCCAGCAGCTTGGTGGCCGGGGAGCTGTTTTTT. It is translated as CASSLVAGELFF.